This T cell receptor beta chain was sequenced during a study of beta chain features in type 1 diabetes. The wider study: The patient and healthy donor groups were comparable for age, gender and cell yields. The study's findings and limits: TCRB CDR3 length was moderately but significantly reduced in all four CD4+ subsets of Type 1 diabetes patients.

This clone was seen only once. Its specificity is unknown. The CDR3 runs to 16 residues. Trimming left V 6 bases short and J 8 bases short, with 25 bases between. CDR1 MDHEN and CDR2 SYDVKM come from the germline V gene. The investigators reverse transcribed all of the isolated RNA, so they sequenced expressed TCRB transcripts. Method: immunoSEQ multiplex PCR; TCRdb's copy keeps in-frame clones and lacks some. The sample holds more than 550,000 clones, around an eighth seen once. The V gene is TRBV28, the J gene TRBJ1-2, with D possibly being TRBD1 (6 bases). The receptor was isolated from a man between 18 and 29 years old with type 1 diabetes. Input material: naive CD4+ T cells from blood. CDR3 amino acids: CASSGGPGRSIWGYTF. The CDR3 coding sequence is TGTGCCAGCAGCGGGGGCCCGGGACGGAGCATATGGGGCTACACCTTC.